These T cell receptor beta chains were read from a single sample in a study of blood T cell repertoires in COVID-19. The table came from immunoSEQ multiplex PCR; TCRdb's copy has only in-frame clones and leaves some out. The table has around 230,000 clones, approximately 78% seen once. The specimen was peripheral blood. These receptors all come from a woman in her sixties with active or convalescent COVID-19. The CDR3 runs from the conserved cysteine through the conserved F or W. The D gene is left open where the match is weak. Size values are once, few and many counts, or a class for expanded clones, and some rows have none.

j_call d_call v_call clone_size cdr3_aa cdr3_nt
TRBJ2-5 TRBD2 TRBV29-1 once CSVPTSGGQETQYF TGCAGCGTTCCTACTAGCGGGGGTCAAGAGACCCAGTACTTC
TRBJ2-7 TRBD2 TRBV6-2/TRBV6-3 - CASSHGTSGASSYEQYF TGTGCCAGCAGTCACGGGACTAGCGGGGCCTCCTCCTACGAGCAGTACTTC
TRBJ1-1 - TRBV7-3 many CASSLRHLDTEAFF TGTGCCAGCAGCTTAAGGCACCTGGACACTGAAGCTTTCTTT
TRBJ1-5 - TRBV7-9 - CASSLGGGQPQHF TGTGCCAGCAGCTTAGGAGGTGGCCAGCCCCAGCATTTT
TRBJ1-2 TRBD1 TRBV19 - CASTPRTGWPYGYTF TGTGCCAGTACCCCTCGGACAGGCTGGCCCTATGGCTACACCTTC
TRBJ1-1 - TRBV5-4 many CASRASTNTEAFF TGTGCCAGCAGGGCTTCCACGAACACTGAAGCTTTCTTT
TRBJ1-6 TRBD1 TRBV7-2 - CASSFGQGAPYNSPLHF TGTGCCAGCAGTTTTGGACAGGGGGCCCCCTATAATTCACCCCTCCACTTT
TRBJ1-1 - TRBV6-1 - CASSEALQGLLTEAFF TGTGCCAGCAGTGAAGCCCTCCAGGGGCTTCTCACTGAAGCTTTCTTT
TRBJ2-7 - TRBV29-1 - CSVQSEGYEQYF TGCAGCGTTCAAAGTGAGGGCTACGAGCAGTACTTC
TRBJ2-7 TRBD1 TRBV20-1 few CSASTHRGPFYEQYF TGCAGTGCCAGTACCCACAGGGGACCCTTTTACGAGCAGTACTTC
TRBJ2-5 - TRBV7-2 - CASSFRGQETQYF TGTGCCAGCAGCTTTAGGGGGCAAGAGACCCAGTACTTC
TRBJ1-4 TRBD1 TRBV7-8 few CASSFTGAGNEKLFF TGTGCCAGCAGCTTCACAGGGGCGGGTAATGAAAAACTGTTTTTT
TRBJ2-2 - TRBV19 - CASSGQGRSGELFF TGTGCCAGTAGTGGGCAGGGTAGATCCGGGGAGCTGTTTTTT
TRBJ1-2 - TRBV6-1 - CASSEIGGGYGYTF TGTGCCAGCAGTGAAATAGGGGGGGGCTATGGCTACACCTTC
TRBJ2-3 TRBD2 TRBV5-1 few CASSLNAGGSTDTQYF TGCGCCAGCAGCTTGAACGCGGGGGGGAGCACAGATACGCAGTATTTT
TRBJ2-2 - TRBV5-1 - CASSLGHGELFF TGCGCCAGCAGCTTGGGACACGGGGAGCTGTTTTTT
TRBJ2-5 - TRBV5-1 - CASSLGQGGETQYF TGCGCCAGCAGCTTGGGACAGGGAGGAGAGACCCAGTACTTC
TRBJ2-7 TRBD2 TRBV10-3 - CAIGTSGSYEQYF TGTGCCATCGGGACTAGCGGAAGCTACGAGCAGTACTTC
TRBJ1-3 - TRBV28 - CASSLPSAGISGNTIYF TGTGCCAGCAGTTTACCGTCAGCGGGGATCTCTGGAAACACCATATATTTT
TRBJ2-2 TRBD2 TRBV6-6 - CASSPTGLAAGELFF TGTGCCAGCAGCCCTACCGGACTAGCGGCCGGGGAGCTGTTTTTT
TRBJ1-5 - TRBV6-1 - CASSEELGGRQPQHF TGTGCCAGCAGTGAAGAGTTGGGGGGGAGACAGCCCCAGCATTTT
TRBJ2-1 - TRBV27 - CASSLSGNFEFF TGTGCCAGCAGTTTGTCGGGGAACTTTGAGTTCTTC